These 22 T cell receptor beta chains were all obtained from the same sample, sequenced in a study of T-cell reconstitution after alpha-beta-depleted transplantation in children. The authors prepared the TCRbeta library with unique molecular identifiers. TCRdb reprocessed the PCR reads via MiXCR and lists one record per CDR3 protein. The table includes some 590,000 distinct CDR3 sequences, 10% detected once. The sequencing used PBMCs from the stem cell graft donor, collected from the stem cell graft. The receptor source for this set is a human donor who donated a stem cell graft to a child with acute myeloid leukemia.

The rearrangement joins TRBV3-1 to TRBJ2-7; TRBD2 matches 8 bases. CDR3 length: 15 residues. Germline lookup yields CDR1 LGHDT and CDR2 YNNKEL (reference sequence). After removal of 2 bases from V and 4 bases from J, the junction contained 7 bases not matched to a gene. CDR3 bases: TGTGCCAGCAGCCAAACGCTTAGCGGGGCTTACGAGCAGTACTTC. Translated, it gives CASSQTLSGAYEQYF.

This clonotype was counted only a few times. The genes are TRBV5-1 and TRBJ1-2; 7 bases line up with TRBD1. The CDR3 covers 13 residues. CDR1 is SGHRS, CDR2 YFSETQ, per germline. The trim removed 4 bases at V and 2 bases at J, leaving 2 bases unmatched. Here the CDR3 DNA reads TGCGCCAGCAGCACGGACAGGAACTATGGCTACACCTTC. Its translation is CASSTDRNYGYTF.

This clonotype was seen repeatedly, ten times or more. This chain joins TRBV6-5 and TRBJ2-1, with 9 bases that match TRBD2. With 3 bases clipped from V and 0 bases from J, the junction kept 12 bases outside the gene matches. CDR1 and CDR2 (germline): MNHEY, SVGAGI. CDR3 length: 19 amino acids. The CDR3 region is CASSYQTSGIISSYNEQFF. The CDR3 DNA reads TGTGCCAGCAGTTATCAGACTAGCGGAATAATTAGCTCCTACAATGAGCAGTTCTTC.

This clonotype appeared a few times. This chain connects TRBV3-1 to TRBJ2-3; D is ambiguous. V was trimmed by 0 bases and J by 10 bases, leaving 5 bases between them. The CDR3 consists of 11 residues. The germline gives CDR1 LGHDT, CDR2 YNNKEL (reference sequence). CDR3 sequence: CASSQEKAQYF. The CDR3 region has the DNA TGTGCCAGCAGCCAAGAGAAGGCGCAGTATTTT.

This clonotype was picked up a small number of times. This chain joins TRBV29-1 and TRBJ2-1; 12 bases are shared with TRBD1. Germline CDR1 reads SQVTM; CDR2 reads ANQGSEA. After removal of 2 bases from V and 0 bases from J, the junction contained 8 bases not matched to a gene. The CDR3 spans 18 residues. CDR3 sequence (DNA): TGCAGCGTTGAACCTGGGACAGGGGGCGCGGGCTCCTACAATGAGCAGTTCTTC. It codes for CSVEPGTGGAGSYNEQFF.

The chain couples TRBV27 to TRBJ2-6; unclear D gene. This CDR3 contains 15 residues. Trimming removed 8 bases at V and 2 bases at J, with 13 bases between. Germline assignment: CDR1 MNHEY and CDR2 SMNVEV (reference sequence). As DNA, the CDR3 is TGTGCCAGCGGTCCCGCCGTGCCTGGGGCCAACGTCCTGACTTTC. Translated, it gives CASGPAVPGANVLTF. The full variable domain, with the rest looked up from reference TRBV27 and TRBJ2-6, is EAQVTQNPRYLITVTGKKLTVTCSQNMNHEYMSWYRQDPGLGLRQIYYSMNVEVTDKGDVPEGYKVSRKEKRNFPLILESPSPNQTSLYFCASGPAVPGANVLTFGAGSRLTVL.

This clonotype was seen a handful of times. The chain recombines TRBV20-1 with TRBJ1-1; D might be TRBD1 (6 bases). CDR1 and CDR2 (germline): DFQATT, SNEGSKA (reference sequence). V was shortened by 0 bases and J by 6 bases, with 14 bases between the two germline ends. This CDR3 has 14 residues. The CDR3, as DNA: TGCAGTGCTAGAGATGTGGAAGGGGGTGCTGAAGCTTTCTTT. Its translation: CSARDVEGGAEAFF.

Only a few counts were recorded for this clonotype. The chain joins TRBV6-5 to TRBJ2-5; a possible D gene is TRBD2 (6 bases). This CDR3 is 14 amino acids long. Germline lookup yields CDR1 MNHEY and CDR2 SVGAGI. V lost 3 bases and J lost 1, with 9 bases in between. CDR3 coding DNA: TGTGCCAGCAGTTATGGGACTTTCCAAGAGACCCAGTACTTC. Encoded protein: CASSYGTFQETQYF.

V gene TRBV7-2 combines with J gene TRBJ2-1; 12 nucleotides agree with TRBD1. Germline CDR1 SGHTA, CDR2 FQGNSA. CDR3 length: 21 amino acids. V lost 5 bases, J lost 0 bases, and 17 bases stayed unmatched. The CDR3 region has the DNA TGTGCCAGCAGCCTGACCGGGACAGGGGGCTTCGGAGGGCCCTCCTACAATGAGCAGTTCTTC. It codes for CASSLTGTGGFGGPSYNEQFF.

This sequence joins TRBV29-1 and TRBJ1-1, with D maybe TRBD1 (6 bases). V was clipped by 0 bases and J by 1 base, with 9 bases between them. The CDR3 is made up of 14 amino acids. The V gene's germline CDR1 is SQVTM and CDR2 ANQGSEA. The DNA of the CDR3 is TGCAGCGTTGAAGAGGGACACAAGAACACTGAAGCTTTCTTT. Translation gives CSVEEGHKNTEAFF.

The chain recombines TRBV7-3 with TRBJ2-3; 12 nucleotides line up with TRBD1. The CDR3 runs 16 residues. Per the germline V gene, CDR1 is SGHTA and CDR2 is FQGTGA. Trimming at V came to 5 bases and at J to 6 bases, leaving 9 bases not matched to a gene. CDR3 nucleotide sequence: TGTGCCAGCAGCAGATCCGGGACAGGGGGCGTGGATACGCAGTATTTT. It translates to CASSRSGTGGVDTQYF.

This clonotype was detected many times. The chain joins TRBV20-1 to TRBJ2-3; 7 bases align to TRBD1. V lost 6 bases to trimming and J lost 0 bases; unmatched junction nucleotides: 6. The CDR3 loop spans 14 amino acids. Germline values: CDR1 DFQATT, CDR2 SNEGSKA (reference sequence). The DNA of the CDR3 is TGCAGTGCGACCGGGACAGAGAGCACAGATACGCAGTATTTT. Translation: CSATGTESTDTQYF.

Only a few counts were recorded for this clonotype. V is TRBV12-3 or TRBV12-4 and J is TRBJ1-5; a possible D gene is TRBD1 (5 bases). There are 16 residues in the CDR3. Trimming took off 1 base at V and 2 bases at J, with 12 bases between the two ends. CDR3 nucleotides: TGTGCCAGCAGTTTAGGAGCGGGGGGAGGCAATCAGCCCCAGCATTTT. Its translation: CASSLGAGGGNQPQHF.

The chain recombines TRBV29-1 with TRBJ2-1, with 8 bases that match TRBD2. Trimming cost V 4 bases and J 9 bases; bases outside gene matches: 5. The CDR3 contains 12 residues. CDR1 is SQVTM and CDR2 is ANQGSEA in the germline V gene. CDR3 sequence reads: CSVALAGSEQFF. DNA for the CDR3: TGCAGCGTTGCTCTAGCGGGTAGTGAGCAGTTCTTC.

This chain links TRBV4-3 with TRBJ2-1, with 9 bases matching TRBD1. The CDR3 runs to 17 residues. The germline V gene has CDR1 LGHNA and CDR2 YSLEER. Trimming removed 4 bases from V and 1 base from J; junction bases left unmatched: 8. The CDR3 DNA reads TGCGCCAGCAGCCTAACCCCCGGGACAGGGTCCTACAATGAGCAGTTCTTC. It yields the protein CASSLTPGTGSYNEQFF.

The rearrangement links TRBV20-1 to TRBJ2-3, with 14 bases that match TRBD2. The CDR3 consists of 18 residues. Germline trimming cut 5 bases from V and 4 bases from J; bases unmatched to any gene: 14. Germline V gene lookup returns CDR1 DFQATT and CDR2 SNEGSKA (reference sequence). The CDR3: CSALTSSGLAGVADTQYF. CDR3 nucleotide sequence: TGCAGTGCTCTTACCTCCTCGGGACTAGCGGGAGTGGCAGATACGCAGTATTTT.

The chain has TRBV29-1 and TRBJ1-5; D gene uncertain. Germline V gives CDR1 SQVTM, CDR2 ANQGSEA. The CDR3 has 12 residues. Trimming pared 6 bases from V and 5 bases from J, leaving 11 bases between. The CDR3 nucleotides read TGCAGCGTGGGGTGGTCCGATCAGCCCCAGCATTTT. Translated: CSVGWSDQPQHF.

This clonotype was seen many times. CDR3 amino acids: CASSLSLAGVVRETQYF. The CDR3, as DNA: TGTGCCAGCAGCTTGAGTCTAGCGGGAGTCGTAAGGGAGACCCAGTACTTC. V usage is TRBV7-9 and J usage is TRBJ2-5; 10 nucleotides match TRBD2. Germline V gene lookup returns CDR1 SEHNR and CDR2 FQNEAQ (reference sequence). CDR3 length equals 17 residues. V shed 3 bases, J shed 5 bases, and the junction held 12 bases outside the gene matches.

This clonotype was found a few times. This chain connects TRBV24-1 to TRBJ2-5; perhaps TRBD2 as D (8 bases). The CDR3 contains 18 residues. Germline CDR1 and CDR2: KGHDR and SFDVKD. V gave up 2 bases and J gave up 4 bases, with 22 bases separating them. This CDR3 is CATSDSGGGLGPRETQYF. CDR3 bases: TGTGCCACCAGTGATTCAGGGGGGGGACTAGGGCCTCGAGAGACCCAGTACTTC.

Many counts were recorded for this clonotype. The rearrangement joins TRBV12-3 or TRBV12-4 to TRBJ2-5; D perhaps matches TRBD2 (7 bases). V lost 9 bases and J 4 bases, leaving 18 bases between the germline ends. CDR3 length: 14 residues. CDR3 amino acids: CASRGGGLPETQYF. CDR3 nucleotides: TGTGCCAGTCGAGGGGGAGGGCTTCCAGAGACCCAGTACTTC.

V is TRBV2 and J is TRBJ2-7; D gene uncertain. With 3 bases removed from V and 3 bases from J, the gap between germline ends came to 6 bases. Germline values: CDR1 SNHLY, CDR2 FYNNEI. The CDR3 runs 12 residues. CDR3 nucleotide sequence: TGTGCCAGCAGTGAGGGGAACTACGAGCAGTACTTC. Its protein is CASSEGNYEQYF.

Only a few counts were recorded for this clonotype. The gene calls are TRBV5-1 and TRBJ1-1, with D unclear. The germline V gene encodes CDR1 SGHRS and CDR2 YFSETQ. Trimming cost V 2 bases and J 2 bases, with 16 bases left between them. The CDR3 is 16 residues long. For the CDR3, the DNA is TGCGCCAGCAGCTTCTACACCGGACCAGCTAACACTGAAGCTTTCTTT. It yields the protein CASSFYTGPANTEAFF.